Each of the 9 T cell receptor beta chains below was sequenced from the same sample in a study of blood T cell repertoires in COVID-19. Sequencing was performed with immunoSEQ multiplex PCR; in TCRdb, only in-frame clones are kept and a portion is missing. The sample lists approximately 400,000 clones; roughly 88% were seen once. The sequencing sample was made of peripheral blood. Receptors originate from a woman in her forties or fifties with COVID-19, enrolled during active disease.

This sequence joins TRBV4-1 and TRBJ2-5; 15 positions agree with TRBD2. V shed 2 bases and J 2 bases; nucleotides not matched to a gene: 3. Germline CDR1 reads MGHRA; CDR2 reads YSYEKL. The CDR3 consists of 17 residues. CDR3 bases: TGCGCCAGCAGCCAATGGACTAGCGGGGGGGATCAAGAGACCCAGTACTTC. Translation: CASSQWTSGGDQETQYF.

CDR3 residues: CASTTWTGSYNEQFF. CDR3 DNA: TGTGCCAGCACCACCTGGACAGGGTCCTACAATGAGCAGTTCTTC. The chain employs TRBV2 and TRBJ2-1; 8 bases are a match to TRBD1. Germline CDR1 and CDR2: SNHLY and FYNNEI. The CDR3 loop spans 15 amino acids. The ends lost 7 bases at V and 1 base at J; junction bases unmatched: 6.

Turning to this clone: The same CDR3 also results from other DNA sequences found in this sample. The chain's CDR3 is CASSPGQGGTYEQYF. The CDR3 nucleotides read TGTGCCAGCTCACCAGGACAGGGTGGAACTTACGAGCAGTACTTC. The chain employs TRBV18 and TRBJ2-7, with 8 bases identical to TRBD1. V was clipped by 2 bases and J by 4 bases; unmatched bases: 7. The CDR3 consists of 15 residues. Germline assignment: CDR1 KGHSH and CDR2 LQKENI.

The CDR3, as DNA: TGTGCCAGCAGCTTAGGGGCAGCACAGCCCCAGCATTTT. It yields the protein CASSLGAAQPQHF. This rearrangement joins TRBV7-2 to TRBJ1-5; D gene uncertain. Germline V gene lookup returns CDR1 SGHTA and CDR2 FQGNSA. The length of the CDR3 is 13 residues. Trimming took off 1 base at V and 7 bases at J, with 8 bases between the two ends.

The CDR3, as DNA: TGTGCCAGCAGCCCTCTCAGGGGAACGGTCACTGAAGCTTTCTTT. Translated: CASSPLRGTVTEAFF. This sequence joins TRBV3-1 (or the pseudogene TRBV3-2) and TRBJ1-1; D possibly corresponds to TRBD1 (6 bases). Germline V lookup: CDR1 LGHDT, CDR2 YNNKEL (reference sequence). This CDR3 spans 15 amino acids. V lost 4 bases to trimming and J lost 4 bases, with 16 bases between them.

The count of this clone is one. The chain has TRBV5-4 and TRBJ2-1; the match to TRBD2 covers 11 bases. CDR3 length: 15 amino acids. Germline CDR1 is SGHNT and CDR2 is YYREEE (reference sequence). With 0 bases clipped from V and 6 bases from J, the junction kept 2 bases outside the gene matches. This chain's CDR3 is CASSLVSGGANEQFF. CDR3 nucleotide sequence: TGTGCCAGCAGCTTGGTTAGCGGGGGGGCCAATGAGCAGTTCTTC. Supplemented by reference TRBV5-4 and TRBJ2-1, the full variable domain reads ETGVTQSPTHLIKTRGQQVTLRCSSQSGHNTVSWYQQALGQGPQFIFQYYREEENGRGNFPPRFSGLQFPNYSSELNVNALELDDSALYLCASSLVSGGANEQFFGPGTRLTVL.

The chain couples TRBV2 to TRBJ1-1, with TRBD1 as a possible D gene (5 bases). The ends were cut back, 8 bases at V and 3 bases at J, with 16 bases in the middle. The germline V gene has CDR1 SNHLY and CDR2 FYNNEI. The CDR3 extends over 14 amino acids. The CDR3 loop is CASCLRGRHTEAFF. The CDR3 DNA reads TGTGCCAGCTGTCTTAGGGGTCGGCACACTGAAGCTTTCTTT. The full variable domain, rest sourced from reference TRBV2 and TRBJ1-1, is EPEVTQTPSHQVTQMGQEVILRCVPISNHLYFYWYRQILGQKVEFLVSFYNNEISEKSEIFDDQFSVERPDGSNFTLKIRSTKLEDSAMYFCASCLRGRHTEAFFGQGTRLTVV.

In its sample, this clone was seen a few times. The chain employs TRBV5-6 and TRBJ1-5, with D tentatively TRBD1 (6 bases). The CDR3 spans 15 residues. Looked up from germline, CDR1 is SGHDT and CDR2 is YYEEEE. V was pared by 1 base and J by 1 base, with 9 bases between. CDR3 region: CASSLLGASNQPQHF. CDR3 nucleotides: TGTGCCAGCAGCTTGCTGGGGGCAAGCAATCAGCCCCAGCATTTT.

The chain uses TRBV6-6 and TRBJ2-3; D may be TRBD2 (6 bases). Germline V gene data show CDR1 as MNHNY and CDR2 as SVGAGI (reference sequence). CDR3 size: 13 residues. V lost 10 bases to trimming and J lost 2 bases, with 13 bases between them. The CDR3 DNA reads TGTGCCACCGGGACTGAGAACACAGATACGCAGTATTTT. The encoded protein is CATGTENTDTQYF.